This T cell receptor beta chain was observed in a study of CD4 T cells in relation to SARS-CoV-2 and coronaviruses. Whole-study context: Convalescent patients were seven or eight males and a few females; two were Hispanic.

Profiling relied on immunoSEQ multiplex PCR, and the TCRdb table lists in-frame clones only, not all of them. This sample has around 30,000 clones, with around 80% found just once. 10^5 naive or memory CD4+ cells were cultured with CEF peptides for about nine days. This clone was detected only once. Its antigen is currently unknown. The receptor's source is an adult with COVID-19. Sequenced material: memory CD4+ T cells from PBMCs, cultured in vitro.

The CDR3 DNA follows: TGTGCCAGCTCACCGACAGACAGGACTAGAGGCTACACCTTC. It encodes CASSPTDRTRGYTF. J is TRBJ1-2 and V is TRBV18; D perhaps matches TRBD1 (6 bases). V lost 3 bases to trimming and J lost 8 bases, with 16 bases between them. In germline, CDR1 is KGHSH, CDR2 LQKENI. CDR3 length equals 14 residues.